The T cell receptor beta chain under discussion was sequenced for a study of blood T cell repertoires in COVID-19. Study as a whole: COVID-19 samples, acute and convalescent, were from the United States, Italy and Spain. Sources were T cells, B-cell-depleted T cells, or PBMCs; the material itself was cDNA or gDNA.

V was clipped by 3 bases and J by 5 bases, with 4 bases between them. Germline CDR1 reads SNHLY; CDR2 reads FYNNEI. The CDR3 spans 11 residues. Original data processing: Nucleated cell counts were estimated from reference gene primer amplification. Sequencing used immunoSEQ multiplex PCR; TCRdb keeps in-frame clones, though not all of them. V, J and clone size reflect that table, while D and trimming were determined from the DNA. The sample carries 110,000 to 150,000 clones, around 89% recorded once. The TCR was taken from a man aged 60 to 69 with active or convalescent COVID-19. The chain links TRBV2 to TRBJ1-2; unclear D gene. What was sequenced was peripheral blood. CDR3 sequence reads: CASSDRYGYTF. As DNA, the CDR3 is TGTGCCAGCAGTGACAGATATGGCTACACCTTC.